One sample yielded the 4 T cell receptor beta chains listed below, sequenced in a study of T cell repertoires in aging, cancer and after chemotherapy. A mixed TRB-A/B primer pool amplified rearranged TRB by multiplex touch-down PCR. TCRdb redid the calling of the multiplex PCR reads with MiXCR, one entry per CDR3 protein. The sample has just over 750 distinct CDR3 sequences; over 25% are singletons. TCR beta rearrangements were amplified from peripheral blood genomic DNA. Sequencing input: blood. These receptors originate from a human donor with a solid tumor.

This clonotype was observed a handful of times. This chain uses TRBV20-1 with TRBJ2-3; 9 positions match TRBD2. Germline-derived CDR1 and CDR2 are DFQATT and SNEGSKA (reference sequence). The CDR3 contains 15 residues. V lost 0 bases to trimming and J lost 6 bases; unmatched junction nucleotides: 7. As DNA, the CDR3 is TGCAGTGCTAGAGATCTTGGCGGGAGGGCCGATACGCAGTATTTT. Translation: CSARDLGGRADTQYF.

In its sample, this clonotype is large. This chain connects TRBV19 to TRBJ2-2; D ambiguous. The CDR3 totals 17 residues. Germline CDR1 reads LNHDA; CDR2 reads SQIVND (reference sequence). The ends were cut back, 4 bases at V and 5 bases at J, with 20 bases in the middle. The CDR3 DNA sequence: TGTGCCAGTAGTACAGAGGTCGGGCAGCGAGCGACCGGGGAGCTGTTTTTT. Translated, it gives CASSTEVGQRATGELFF.

This clonotype is categorized as large. The chain is built from TRBV19 and TRBJ1-2; possibly TRBD1 for D (5 bases). CDR3 length: 12 amino acids. Trimming stripped 8 bases from V and 2 bases from J, with 9 bases between. Per the germline V gene, CDR1 is LNHDA and CDR2 is SQIVND (reference sequence). CDR3 residues: CASYRQNYGYTF. The CDR3 nucleotides read TGTGCCAGTTACCGACAGAACTATGGCTACACCTTC.

The V and J genes are TRBV6-5 and TRBJ1-2, with TRBD1 matching over 7 bases. Germline V gene data show CDR1 as MNHEY and CDR2 as SVGAGI. After removal of 5 bases from V and 6 bases from J, the junction contained 6 bases not matched to a gene. This CDR3 is built from 13 residues. The CDR3 DNA sequence: TGTGCCAGCAGTCCGGCGACAGGGAATGGCTACACCTTC. Translating gives CASSPATGNGYTF.